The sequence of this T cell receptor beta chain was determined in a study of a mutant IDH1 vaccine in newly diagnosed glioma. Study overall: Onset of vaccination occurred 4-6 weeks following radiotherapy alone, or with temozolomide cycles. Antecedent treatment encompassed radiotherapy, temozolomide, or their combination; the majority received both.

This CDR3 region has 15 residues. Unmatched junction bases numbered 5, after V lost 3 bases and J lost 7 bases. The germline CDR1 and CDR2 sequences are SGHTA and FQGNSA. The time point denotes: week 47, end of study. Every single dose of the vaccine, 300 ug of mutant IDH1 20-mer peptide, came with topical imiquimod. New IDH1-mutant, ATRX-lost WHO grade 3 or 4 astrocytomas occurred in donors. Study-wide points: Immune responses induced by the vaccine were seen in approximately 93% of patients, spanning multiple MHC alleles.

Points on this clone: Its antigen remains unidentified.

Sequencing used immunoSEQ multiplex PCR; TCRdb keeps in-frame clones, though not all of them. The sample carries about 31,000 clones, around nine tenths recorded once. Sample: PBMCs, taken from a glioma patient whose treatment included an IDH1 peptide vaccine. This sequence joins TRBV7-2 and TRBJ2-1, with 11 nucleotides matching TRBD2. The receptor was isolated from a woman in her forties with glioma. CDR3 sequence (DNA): TGTGCCAGCAGCTTCCACCGACTAGCGGGGAATGAGCAGTTCTTC. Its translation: CASSFHRLAGNEQFF.